The clone carrying this T cell receptor beta chain was detected many times. Antigen unknown. The CDR3 loop spans 12 amino acids. V was clipped by 6 bases and J by 3 bases, with 6 bases between them. Germline CDR1 is SGHAT and CDR2 is FQNNGV. This entry comes from a study of T-cell memory formation after mild COVID-19. Whole-study findings and limits: Some clones that responded were present in memory (sampled pre-infection), which suggests cross-reactive memory joined. Mainly CM and EM harbored the contracting CD4+ clones; mainly EMRA harbored the CD8+ ones.

TCRdb passed the 5' RACE reads through MiXCR, listing each CDR3 protein once. The data show some 180,000 distinct CDR3 sequences, approximately 17% seen once. This rearrangement joins TRBV11-2 to TRBJ1-3; D remains ambiguous. The receptor was derived from a man between 18 and 35 years old who had mild COVID-19 (a few samples of this study predate the infection). Cell type and time point are not known. The specimen sequenced was PBMCs or a T cell subset sorted from them (not recorded which). CDR3: CASSFGGNTIYF. The CDR3 DNA follows: TGTGCCAGCAGTTTCGGTGGAAACACCATATATTTT. Combining the CDR3 with reference TRBV11-2 and TRBJ1-3 gives the whole variable domain EAGVAQSPRYKIIEKRQSVAFWCNPISGHATLYWYQQILGQGPKLLIQFQNNGVVDDSQLPKDRFSAERLKGVDSTLKIQPAKLEDSAVYLCASSFGGNTIYFGEGSWLTVV.